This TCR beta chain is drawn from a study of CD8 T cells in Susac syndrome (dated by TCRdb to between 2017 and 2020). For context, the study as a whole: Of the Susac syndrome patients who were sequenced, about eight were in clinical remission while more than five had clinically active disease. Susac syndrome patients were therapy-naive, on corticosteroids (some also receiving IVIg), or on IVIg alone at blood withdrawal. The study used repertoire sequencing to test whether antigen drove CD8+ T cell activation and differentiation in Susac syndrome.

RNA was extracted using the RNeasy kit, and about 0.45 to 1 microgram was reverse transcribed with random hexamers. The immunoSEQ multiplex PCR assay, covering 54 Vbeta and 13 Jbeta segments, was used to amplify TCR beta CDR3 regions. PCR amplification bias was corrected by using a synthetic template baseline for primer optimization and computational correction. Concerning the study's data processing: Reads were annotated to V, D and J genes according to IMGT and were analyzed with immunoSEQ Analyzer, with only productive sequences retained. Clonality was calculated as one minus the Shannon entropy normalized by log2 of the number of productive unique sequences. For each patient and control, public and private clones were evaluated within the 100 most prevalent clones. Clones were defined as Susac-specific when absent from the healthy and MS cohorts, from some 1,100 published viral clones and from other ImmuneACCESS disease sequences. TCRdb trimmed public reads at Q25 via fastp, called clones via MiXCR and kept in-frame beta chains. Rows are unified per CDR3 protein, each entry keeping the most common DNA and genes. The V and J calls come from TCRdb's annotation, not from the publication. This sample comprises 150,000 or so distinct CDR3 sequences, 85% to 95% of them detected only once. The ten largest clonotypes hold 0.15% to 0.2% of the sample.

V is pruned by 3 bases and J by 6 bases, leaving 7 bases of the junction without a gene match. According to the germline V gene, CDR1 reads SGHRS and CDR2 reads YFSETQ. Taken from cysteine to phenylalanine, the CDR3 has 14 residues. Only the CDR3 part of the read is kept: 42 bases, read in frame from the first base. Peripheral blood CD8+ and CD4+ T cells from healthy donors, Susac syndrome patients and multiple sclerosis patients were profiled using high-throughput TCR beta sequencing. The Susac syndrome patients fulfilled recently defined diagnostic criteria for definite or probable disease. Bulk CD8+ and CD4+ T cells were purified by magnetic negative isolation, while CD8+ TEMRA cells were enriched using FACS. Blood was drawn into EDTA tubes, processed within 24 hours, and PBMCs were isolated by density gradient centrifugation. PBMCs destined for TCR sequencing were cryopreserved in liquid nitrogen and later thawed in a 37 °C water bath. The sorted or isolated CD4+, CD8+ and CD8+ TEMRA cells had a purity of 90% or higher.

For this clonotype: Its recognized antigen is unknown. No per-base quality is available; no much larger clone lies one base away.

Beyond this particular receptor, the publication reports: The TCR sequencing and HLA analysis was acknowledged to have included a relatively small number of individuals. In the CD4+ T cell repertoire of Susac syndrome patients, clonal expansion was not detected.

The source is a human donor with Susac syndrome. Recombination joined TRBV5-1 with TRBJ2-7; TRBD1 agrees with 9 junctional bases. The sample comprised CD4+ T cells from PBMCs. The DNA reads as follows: TGCGCCAGCAGCTCCGGGACAGGGTTCGGCGAGCAGTACTTC. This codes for CASSSGTGFGEQYF.